One sample yielded the 23 T cell receptor beta chains listed below, sequenced in a study of blood T cell repertoires in COVID-19. The method was immunoSEQ multiplex PCR; TCRdb's version includes in-frame clones alone and lacks a portion of them. The sample yields approximately 250,000 clones, approximately 89% seen once. Sequencing was done on a sample of PBMCs or T cells enriched from blood (not recorded which). These receptors all come from a woman aged 40 to 55 who had been exposed to COVID-19.

The chain recombines TRBV29-1 with TRBJ2-1; 10 nucleotides match TRBD2. V lost 7 bases, J lost 5 bases, and 5 bases stayed unmatched. The CDR3 sequence is 13 residues long. Germline lookup yields CDR1 SQVTM and CDR2 ANQGSEA. The CDR3 loop is CSEISGGDNEQFF. CDR3 DNA: TGCAGCGAAATAAGCGGGGGGGACAATGAGCAGTTCTTC.

The CDR3 nucleotides are TGTGCCAGCAGTGACACGGGAATTGAGCAGTTCTTC. It encodes CASSDTGIEQFF. This rearrangement joins TRBV25-1 to TRBJ2-1, with TRBD2 as a possible D gene (5 bases). The V gene lost 3 bases and the J gene lost 9 bases, with 9 bases spanning the gap. Germline loops: CDR1 MGHDK, CDR2 SYGVNS. The CDR3 loop spans 12 amino acids.

On this clone itself: Additional DNA sequences in this sample encode the identical CDR3. V is TRBV11-3 and J is TRBJ2-3; TRBD2 matches 7 bases. This CDR3 spans 15 amino acids. Germline V CDR1 and CDR2: SGHNT, YENEEA. With 3 bases clipped from V and 0 bases from J, the junction kept 3 bases outside the gene matches. CDR3 sequence reads: CASSLGGGSTDTQYF. The CDR3 region has the DNA TGTGCCAGCAGCTTGGGGGGGGGTAGCACAGATACGCAGTATTTT.

The CDR3 loop reads CASSPQGMLGYEQYF. Written as DNA, the CDR3 is TGTGCCAGCAGCCCCCAGGGTATGCTTGGCTACGAGCAGTACTTC. V is TRBV5-6 and J is TRBJ2-7; D possibly corresponds to TRBD1 (5 bases). This CDR3 is built from 15 residues. The ends were cut back, 4 bases at V and 3 bases at J, with 17 bases in the middle. Germline V CDR1 and CDR2: SGHDT, YYEEEE.

V is TRBV5-1 and J is TRBJ2-7, with 9 bases fitting TRBD1. The CDR3 runs to 15 residues. The germline V gene encodes CDR1 SGHRS and CDR2 YFSETQ. This chain's CDR3 is CASSLGGQGPDEQYV. CDR3 in DNA: TGTGCCAGCAGCTTGGGAGGACAGGGGCCGGATGAGCAGTACGTC.

The chain combines TRBV7-9 with TRBJ2-3; TRBD2 might be the D (5 bases). The V and J ends lost 5 bases and 5 bases respectively, with 11 bases between them. This CDR3 spans 13 amino acids. Germline V gene data show CDR1 as SEHNR and CDR2 as FQNEAQ (reference sequence). CDR3 protein: CASSGGIGDTQYF. The CDR3 DNA reads as TGTGCCAGCAGCGGAGGTATCGGAGATACGCAGTATTTT.

The CDR3 DNA sequence: TGTGCCAGCAGTTTTTCGTCTCCGTCCCCCTACAATGAGCAGTTCTTC. Protein: CASSFSSPSPYNEQFF. The chain recombines TRBV27 with TRBJ2-1, with no clear D. Germline values: CDR1 MNHEY, CDR2 SMNVEV (reference sequence). The CDR3 consists of 16 residues. Trimming left V 3 bases short and J 2 bases short, with 14 bases between.

J is TRBJ1-4 and V is TRBV5-1, with 8 bases aligning to TRBD1. Per germline, CDR1 SGHRS and CDR2 YFSETQ. Trimming took 7 bases from V and 1 from J; bases not matched to a gene: 6. The CDR3 covers 15 residues. CDR3 sequence: CASGRQGLTNEKLFF. The CDR3, as DNA: TGCGCCAGCGGAAGACAGGGGTTAACTAATGAAAAACTGTTTTTT.

The chain combines TRBV6-4 with TRBJ2-1; 12 nucleotides line up with TRBD1. CDR3 size: 16 residues. CDR1 and CDR2 from the germline V gene are MRHNA and SNTAGT. Losses at the gene ends were 3 bases for V and 5 bases for J; bases not matched to a gene: 5. CDR3 in amino acids: CASSDSGTGGHNEQFF. CDR3 nucleotides: TGTGCCAGCAGTGATTCCGGGACAGGGGGCCACAATGAGCAGTTCTTC.

The chain carries TRBV3-1 (or the pseudogene TRBV3-2) and TRBJ1-2; the D gene is possibly TRBD1 (6 bases). V was shortened by 5 bases and J by 8 bases, with 21 bases between the two germline ends. Germline CDR1 is LGHDT and CDR2 is YNNKEL (reference sequence). CDR3 size: 15 residues. As DNA, the CDR3 is TGTGCCAGCAGCTACGACGTCAGGGACACGGGCGGCTACACCTTC. Translated, it gives CASSYDVRDTGGYTF.

CDR3 in amino acids: CASSFVRRGETQYF. For the CDR3, the DNA is TGTGCCAGCAGCTTCGTAAGGCGGGGAGAGACCCAGTACTTC. This chain joins TRBV7-6 and TRBJ2-5; TRBD2 is a possible D gene (6 bases). CDR1 SGHVS and CDR2 FNYEAQ come from the germline V gene. CDR3 length: 14 amino acids. Trimming shortened V by 3 bases and J by 4 bases, and 12 bases separated the two germline ends.

The chain combines TRBV3-1 (or the pseudogene TRBV3-2) with TRBJ1-2; 7 nucleotides agree with TRBD1. The CDR3 consists of 14 residues. After removal of 1 base from V and 4 bases from J, the junction contained 3 bases not matched to a gene. Germline V gene sequence: CDR1 LGHDT, CDR2 YNNKEL (reference sequence). The CDR3 sequence: CASSQGDSSYGYTF. The DNA for the CDR3 is TGTGCCAGCAGCCAAGGGGACAGCTCCTATGGCTACACCTTC.

This chain joins TRBV28 and TRBJ1-1, with D unclear. Germline CDR1 MDHEN, CDR2 SYDVKM. The CDR3 runs to 14 residues. V lost 8 bases and J lost 6, with 19 bases in between. The CDR3 nucleotides read TGTGCCAGCGAGACGGCGGGGAGCGGGGCTGAAGCTTTCTTT. Its protein product is CASETAGSGAEAFF.

This clone was observed a single time. J is TRBJ1-1 and V is TRBV4-2; TRBD1 is a possible D gene (5 bases). This CDR3 region has 17 residues. The germline V gene has CDR1 LGHNA and CDR2 YNFKEQ. V dropped 0 bases and J dropped 0 bases, with 14 bases sitting between them. The CDR3 DNA reads as TGTGCCAGCAGCCAAGACTTGGAGGGACCGATGAACACTGAAGCTTTCTTT. Protein: CASSQDLEGPMNTEAFF.

The genes are TRBV19 and TRBJ1-5; D call uncertain. V was shortened by 1 base and J by 3 bases, with 10 bases between the two germline ends. The CDR3 totals 15 residues. Germline values: CDR1 LNHDA, CDR2 SQIVND (reference sequence). The CDR3 DNA reads as TGTGCCAGTAGTATAGGGTACTGCTCCAATCAGCCCCAGCATTTT. Residues: CASSIGYCSNQPQHF. The variable domain in full, with the rest retrieved from reference TRBV19 and TRBJ1-5, is DGGITQSPKYLFRKEGQNVTLSCEQNLNHDAMYWYRQDPGQGLRLIYYSQIVNDFQKGDIAEGYSVSREKKESFPLTVTSAQKNPTAFYLCASSIGYCSNQPQHFGDGTRLSIL.

V is TRBV10-3 and J is TRBJ1-2; 9 bases line up with TRBD1. The CDR3 consists of 16 residues. Germline CDR1 and CDR2: ENHRY and SYGVKD. With 7 bases clipped from V and 2 bases from J, the junction kept 11 bases outside the gene matches. CDR3 region: CAITKTGQGSNYGYTF. The DNA for the CDR3 is TGTGCCATCACCAAGACTGGACAGGGGTCCAACTATGGCTACACCTTC.

This clone was seen just once. The rearrangement links TRBV9 to TRBJ1-1; the D is unclear. From germline, CDR1 is SGDLS and CDR2 YYNGEE. This CDR3 has 14 residues. Between the trimmed V and J ends, which lost 0 bases and 1 base, there was a span of 7 bases. CDR3 bases: TGTGCCAGCAGCGTAGACCTCAGGAACACTGAAGCTTTCTTT. It specifies CASSVDLRNTEAFF.

This clone was seen just once. This chain connects TRBV18 to TRBJ1-1; unclear D gene. The CDR3 is 17 amino acids. The germline V gene has CDR1 KGHSH and CDR2 LQKENI. Trimming removed 3 bases at V and 4 bases at J, with 21 bases between. CDR3 amino acids: CASSPVPGPGRATEAFF. The CDR3 DNA is TGTGCCAGCTCACCCGTACCGGGTCCCGGGAGGGCCACTGAAGCTTTCTTT.

This clone turned up a few times. V and J are TRBV3-1 (or the pseudogene TRBV3-2) and TRBJ2-3; D not resolved. CDR1 and CDR2 (germline): LGHDT, YNNKEL (reference sequence). The CDR3 spans 14 residues. Trimming shortened V by 1 base and J by 6 bases, and 11 bases separated the two germline ends. The CDR3 is CASSQVVESDTQYF. The CDR3 region has the DNA TGTGCCAGCAGCCAAGTAGTAGAGTCGGATACGCAGTATTTT.

The rearrangement links TRBV6-5 to TRBJ2-2; D unclear. Germline V gene sequence: CDR1 MNHEY, CDR2 SVGAGI. The CDR3 contains 13 residues. Trimming took off 7 bases at V and 0 bases at J, with 6 bases between the two ends. The CDR3 bases are TGTGCCAGCACGCGGTCGAACACCGGGGAGCTGTTTTTT. As protein: CASTRSNTGELFF.

CDR3 sequence: CASSTREGSVNSPLHF. In DNA form, the CDR3 reads TGTGCCAGTAGTACCCGGGAAGGGTCAGTTAATTCACCCCTCCACTTT. V is TRBV19 and J is TRBJ1-6, with no clear D. Trimming removed 4 bases at V and 6 bases at J, with 16 bases between. CDR1 LNHDA and CDR2 SQIVND come from the germline V gene (reference sequence). This CDR3 has 16 residues.

As concerns this clone: At one end the junction does not follow the germline gene, possibly because of a read error. The V gene is TRBV5-1, the J gene TRBJ1-1, with no clear D. CDR1 is SGHRS and CDR2 is YFSETQ in the germline V gene. The CDR3 extends over 15 amino acids. The CDR3 spells CASSLAAGHVTEAFF. The CDR3 bases are TGTGCCAGCAGCTTGGCTGCAGGCCATGTCACTGAAGCTTTCTTT.

The chain combines TRBV2 with TRBJ1-5; D unresolved. The CDR3 spans 13 residues. CDR1 is SNHLY, CDR2 FYNNEI, per germline. The V and J ends lost 6 bases and 5 bases respectively, with 11 bases between them. The CDR3, as DNA: TGTGCCAGCAGGATTTACACAGATCAGCCCCAGCATTTT. Its protein product is CASRIYTDQPQHF.